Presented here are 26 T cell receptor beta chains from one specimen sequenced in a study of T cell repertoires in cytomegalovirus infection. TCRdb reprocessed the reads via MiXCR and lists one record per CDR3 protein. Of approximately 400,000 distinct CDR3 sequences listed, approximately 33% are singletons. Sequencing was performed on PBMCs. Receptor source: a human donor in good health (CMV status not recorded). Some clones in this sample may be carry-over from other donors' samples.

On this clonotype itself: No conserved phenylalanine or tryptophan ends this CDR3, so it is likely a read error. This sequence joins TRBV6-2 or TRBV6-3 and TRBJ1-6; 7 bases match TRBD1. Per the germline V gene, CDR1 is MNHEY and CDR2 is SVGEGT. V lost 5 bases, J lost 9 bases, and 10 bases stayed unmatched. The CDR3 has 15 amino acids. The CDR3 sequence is CASSPLDREASPLHL. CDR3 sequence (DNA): TGTGCCAGCAGTCCCTTAGACAGGGAAGCTTCACCCCTCCACTTG.

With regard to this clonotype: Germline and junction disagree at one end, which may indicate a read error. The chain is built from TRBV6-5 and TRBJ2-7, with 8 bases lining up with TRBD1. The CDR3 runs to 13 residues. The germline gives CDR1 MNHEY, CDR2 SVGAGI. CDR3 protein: CSSSRTGGGEQYF. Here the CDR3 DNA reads TGTTCCAGCAGCCGAACAGGGGGTGGGGAGCAGTACTTC.

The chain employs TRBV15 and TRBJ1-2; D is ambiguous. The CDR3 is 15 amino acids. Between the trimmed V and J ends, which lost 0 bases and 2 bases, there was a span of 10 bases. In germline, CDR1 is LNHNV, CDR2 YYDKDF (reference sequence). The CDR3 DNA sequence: TGTGCCACCAGCAGAGATCAAGGGTCCAACTATGGCTACACCTTC. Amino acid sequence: CATSRDQGSNYGYTF.

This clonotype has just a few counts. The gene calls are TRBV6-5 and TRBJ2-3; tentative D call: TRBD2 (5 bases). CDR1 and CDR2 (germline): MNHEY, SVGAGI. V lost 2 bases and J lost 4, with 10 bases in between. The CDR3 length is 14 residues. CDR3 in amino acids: CASSYTLAADTQYF. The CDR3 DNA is TGTGCCAGCAGTTACACCCTAGCAGCAGATACGCAGTATTTT.

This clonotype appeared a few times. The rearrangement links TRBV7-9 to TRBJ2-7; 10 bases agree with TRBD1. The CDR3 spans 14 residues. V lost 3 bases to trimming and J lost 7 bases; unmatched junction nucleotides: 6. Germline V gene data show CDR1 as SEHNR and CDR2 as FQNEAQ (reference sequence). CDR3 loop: CASSFDRGPGEQYF. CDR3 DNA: TGTGCCAGCAGCTTCGACAGGGGGCCGGGGGAGCAGTACTTC.

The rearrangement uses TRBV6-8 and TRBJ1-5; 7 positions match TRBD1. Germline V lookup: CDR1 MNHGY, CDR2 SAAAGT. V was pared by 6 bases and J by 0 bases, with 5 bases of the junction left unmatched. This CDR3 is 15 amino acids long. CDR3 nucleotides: TGTGCCAGCAGAATCCAGGGGGATAGCAATCAGCCCCAGCATTTT. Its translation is CASRIQGDSNQPQHF.

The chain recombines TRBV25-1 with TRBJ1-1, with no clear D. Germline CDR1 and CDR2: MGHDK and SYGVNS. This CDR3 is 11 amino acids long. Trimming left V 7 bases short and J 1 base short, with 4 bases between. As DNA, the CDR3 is TGTGCCAGCATGGGGAACACTGAAGCTTTCTTT. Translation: CASMGNTEAFF.

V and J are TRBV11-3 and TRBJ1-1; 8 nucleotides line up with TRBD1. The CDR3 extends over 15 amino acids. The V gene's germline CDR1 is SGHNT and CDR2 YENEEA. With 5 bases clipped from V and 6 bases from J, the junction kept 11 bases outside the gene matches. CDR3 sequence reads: CASSKAGGAISEAFF. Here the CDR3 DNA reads TGTGCCAGCAGCAAAGCAGGGGGCGCGATATCTGAAGCTTTCTTT.

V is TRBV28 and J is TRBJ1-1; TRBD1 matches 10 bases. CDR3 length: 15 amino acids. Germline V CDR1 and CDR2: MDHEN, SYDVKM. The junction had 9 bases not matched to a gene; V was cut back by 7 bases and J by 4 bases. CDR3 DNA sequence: TGTGCCAGCATCGACAGGGGGCGATTGAGCACTGAAGCTTTCTTT. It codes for CASIDRGRLSTEAFF. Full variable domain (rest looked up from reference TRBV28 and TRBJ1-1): DVKVTQSSRYLVKRTGEKVFLECVQDMDHENMFWYRQDPGLGLRLIYFSYDVKMKEKGDIPEGYSVSREKKERFSLILESASTNQTSMYLCASIDRGRLSTEAFFGQGTRLTVV.

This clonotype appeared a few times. DNA for the CDR3: TGCAGCGTATGGGAGGTGGGACAGGGGAACAATGAGCAGTTCTTC. Translation: CSVWEVGQGNNEQFF. This rearrangement joins TRBV29-1 to TRBJ2-1, with 10 bases fitting TRBD1. V was clipped by 6 bases and J by 5 bases; unmatched bases: 10. Germline CDR1 is SQVTM and CDR2 is ANQGSEA. The CDR3 totals 15 residues.

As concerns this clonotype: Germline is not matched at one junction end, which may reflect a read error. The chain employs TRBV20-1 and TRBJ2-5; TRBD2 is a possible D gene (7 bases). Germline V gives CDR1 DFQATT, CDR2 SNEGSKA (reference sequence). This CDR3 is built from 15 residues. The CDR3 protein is CSAGGRGANQEPQYF. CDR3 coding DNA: TGCAGTGCTGGGGGGAGGGGGGCCAACCAAGAGCCCCAGTACTTC.

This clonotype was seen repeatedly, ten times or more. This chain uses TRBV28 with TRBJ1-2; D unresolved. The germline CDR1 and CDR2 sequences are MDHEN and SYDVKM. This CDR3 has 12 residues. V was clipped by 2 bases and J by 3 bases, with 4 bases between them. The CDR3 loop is CASSLRDYGYTF. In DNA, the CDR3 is TGTGCCAGCAGTTTAAGGGACTATGGCTACACCTTC.

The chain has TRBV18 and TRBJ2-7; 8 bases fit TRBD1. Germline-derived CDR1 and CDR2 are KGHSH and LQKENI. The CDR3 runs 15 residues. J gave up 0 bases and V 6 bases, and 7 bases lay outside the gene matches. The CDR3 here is CASSPRQGTSYEQYF. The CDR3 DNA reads TGTGCCAGCTCGCCCAGACAGGGGACCTCCTACGAGCAGTACTTC.

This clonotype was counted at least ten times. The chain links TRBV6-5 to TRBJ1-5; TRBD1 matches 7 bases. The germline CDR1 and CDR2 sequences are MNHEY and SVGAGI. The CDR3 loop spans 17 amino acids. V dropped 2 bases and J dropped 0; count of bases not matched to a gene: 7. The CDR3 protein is CASSYAGTVHSNQPQHF. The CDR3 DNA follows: TGTGCCAGCAGTTACGCAGGGACAGTGCATAGCAATCAGCCCCAGCATTTT.

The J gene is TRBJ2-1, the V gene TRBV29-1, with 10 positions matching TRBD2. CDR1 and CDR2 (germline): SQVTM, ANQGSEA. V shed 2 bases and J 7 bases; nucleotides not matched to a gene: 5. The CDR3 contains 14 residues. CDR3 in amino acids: CSVEPSGGLNEQFF. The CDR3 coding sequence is TGCAGCGTTGAACCTAGCGGGGGTCTGAATGAGCAGTTCTTC.

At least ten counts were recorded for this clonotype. The CDR3 DNA reads TGTGCCAGCAGCTTAGCCCGGGACCGAACCTACAATGAGCAGTTCTTC. Protein sequence: CASSLARDRTYNEQFF. J is TRBJ2-1 and V is TRBV11-2; D tentatively reads TRBD1 or TRBD2 (5 bases each). CDR3 length: 16 residues. The V and J ends lost 1 base and 2 bases respectively, with 12 bases between them. Germline CDR1 and CDR2: SGHAT and FQNNGV. The complete variable domain, with remaining parts taken from reference TRBV11-2 and TRBJ2-1, reads EAGVAQSPRYKIIEKRQSVAFWCNPISGHATLYWYQQILGQGPKLLIQFQNNGVVDDSQLPKDRFSAERLKGVDSTLKIQPAKLEDSAVYLCASSLARDRTYNEQFFGPGTRLTVL.

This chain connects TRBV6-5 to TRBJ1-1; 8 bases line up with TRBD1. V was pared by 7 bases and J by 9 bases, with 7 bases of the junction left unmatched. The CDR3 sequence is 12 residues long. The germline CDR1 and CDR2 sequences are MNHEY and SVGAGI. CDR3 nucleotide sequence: TGTGCCAGCACCCCAGGGGGCCGCAAAGCTTTCTTT. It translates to CASTPGGRKAFF.

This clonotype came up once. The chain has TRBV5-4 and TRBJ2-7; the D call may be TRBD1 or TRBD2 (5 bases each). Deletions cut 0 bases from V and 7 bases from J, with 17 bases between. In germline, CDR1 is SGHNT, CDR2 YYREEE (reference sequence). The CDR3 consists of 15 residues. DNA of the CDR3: TGTGCCAGCAGCTTGGAGGGGACCCCCCGACGGGAGCAGTACTTC. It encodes CASSLEGTPRREQYF.

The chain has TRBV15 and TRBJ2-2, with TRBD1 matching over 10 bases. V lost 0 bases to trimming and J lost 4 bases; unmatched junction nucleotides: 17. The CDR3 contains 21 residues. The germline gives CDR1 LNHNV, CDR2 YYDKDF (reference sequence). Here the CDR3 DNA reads TGTGCCACCAGCAGAGATCATCGGGAAGGGACAGGGGCTTCGGGCACCGGGGAGCTGTTTTTT. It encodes CATSRDHREGTGASGTGELFF.

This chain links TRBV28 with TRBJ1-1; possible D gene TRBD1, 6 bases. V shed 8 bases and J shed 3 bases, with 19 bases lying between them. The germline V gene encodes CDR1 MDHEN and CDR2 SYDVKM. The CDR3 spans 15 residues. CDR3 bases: TGTGCCAGCCGAAGCATAGGACAGATTCACACTGAAGCTTTCTTT. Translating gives CASRSIGQIHTEAFF. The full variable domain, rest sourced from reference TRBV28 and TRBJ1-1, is DVKVTQSSRYLVKRTGEKVFLECVQDMDHENMFWYRQDPGLGLRLIYFSYDVKMKEKGDIPEGYSVSREKKERFSLILESASTNQTSMYLCASRSIGQIHTEAFFGQGTRLTVV.

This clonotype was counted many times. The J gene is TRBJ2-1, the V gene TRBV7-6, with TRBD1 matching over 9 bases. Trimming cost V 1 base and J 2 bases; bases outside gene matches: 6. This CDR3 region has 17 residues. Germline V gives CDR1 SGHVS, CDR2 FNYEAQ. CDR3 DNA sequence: TGTGCCAGCAGCTTAGAACAGGGGGCACGCGCCTACAATGAGCAGTTCTTC. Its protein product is CASSLEQGARAYNEQFF.

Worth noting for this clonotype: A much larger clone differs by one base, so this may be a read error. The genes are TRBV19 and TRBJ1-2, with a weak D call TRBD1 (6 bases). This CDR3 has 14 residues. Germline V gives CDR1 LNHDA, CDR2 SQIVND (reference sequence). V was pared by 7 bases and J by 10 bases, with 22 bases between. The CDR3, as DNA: TGTGCCAGTATAGGGACCGGGACACGCAATGACTACACCTTC. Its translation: CASIGTGTRNDYTF.

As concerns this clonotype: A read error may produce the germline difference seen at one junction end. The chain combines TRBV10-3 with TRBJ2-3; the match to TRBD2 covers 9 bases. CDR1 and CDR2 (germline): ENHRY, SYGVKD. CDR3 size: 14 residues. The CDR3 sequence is CAIRPPGTSYTQYF. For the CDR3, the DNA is TGTGCCATCAGGCCTCCCGGGACTAGCTATACTCAGTATTTT.

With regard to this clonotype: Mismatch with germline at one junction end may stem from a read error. The CDR3 sequence: CASSKESPTGGASTDTQYF. CDR3 nucleotide sequence: TGCGCCAGCAGCAAAGAGTCCCCGACAGGGGGCGCGAGCACAGATACGCAGTATTTT. This rearrangement joins TRBV4-3 to TRBJ2-3, with 10 bases lining up with TRBD1. The CDR3 spans 19 residues. The germline V gene encodes CDR1 LGHNA and CDR2 YSLEER.

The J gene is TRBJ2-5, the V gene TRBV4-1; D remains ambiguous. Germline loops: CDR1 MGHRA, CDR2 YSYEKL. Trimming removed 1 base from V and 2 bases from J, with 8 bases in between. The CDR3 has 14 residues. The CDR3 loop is CASSQGLRQETQYF. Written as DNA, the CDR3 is TGCGCCAGCAGCCAAGGGCTGAGACAAGAGACCCAGTACTTC.

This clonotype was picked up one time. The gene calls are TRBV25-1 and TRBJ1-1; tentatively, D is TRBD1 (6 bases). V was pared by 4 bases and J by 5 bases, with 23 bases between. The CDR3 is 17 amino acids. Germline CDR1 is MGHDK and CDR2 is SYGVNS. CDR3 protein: CASSGAGVVALGTEAFF. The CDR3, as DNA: TGTGCCAGCAGTGGAGCAGGGGTTGTAGCTCTGGGTACTGAAGCTTTCTTT.